This TCR beta chain was profiled in a study of blood T cell repertoires in COVID-19. For the study at large: Sample material is recorded as cDNA or gDNA derived from T cells, B-cell-depleted T cells, or PBMCs.

Enrollees, about 18 to 90 years old, lived in 24 US areas. Among Cohort 3 donors, those recovered had two negative PCRs, clearance, or symptom resolution. As handled by the study authors: Reference gene primer amplification gave nucleated cell count estimates. The method was immunoSEQ multiplex PCR; TCRdb's version includes in-frame clones alone and lacks a portion of them. V and J calls and clone size are those listed in that table; D and trimming were worked out from the DNA. The sample holds about 200,000 clones, approximately 90% seen once. In germline, CDR1 is LGHDT, CDR2 YNNKEL (reference sequence). V lost 0 bases to trimming and J lost 4 bases, with 8 bases between them. The CDR3 runs 14 residues.

The source material was PBMCs or T cells enriched from blood (not recorded which). The chain uses TRBV3-1 (or the pseudogene TRBV3-2) and TRBJ2-3; D call uncertain. This clonotype was obtained from a woman aged 30 to 39 who had recovered from COVID-19. DNA for the CDR3: TGTGCCAGCAGCCAAGATGTTCCCTCAGATACGCAGTATTTT. It yields the protein CASSQDVPSDTQYF.